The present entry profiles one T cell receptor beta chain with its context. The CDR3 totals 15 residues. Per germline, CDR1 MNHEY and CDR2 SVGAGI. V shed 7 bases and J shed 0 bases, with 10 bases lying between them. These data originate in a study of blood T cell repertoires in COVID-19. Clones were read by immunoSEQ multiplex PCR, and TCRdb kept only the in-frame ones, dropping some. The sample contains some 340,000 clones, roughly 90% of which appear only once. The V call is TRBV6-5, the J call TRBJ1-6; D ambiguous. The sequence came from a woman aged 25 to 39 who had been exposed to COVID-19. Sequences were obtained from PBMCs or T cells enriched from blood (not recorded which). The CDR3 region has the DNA TGTGCCAGCAAGCGGGCTAGCTCCTATAATTCACCCCTCCACTTT. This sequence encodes CASKRASSYNSPLHF.